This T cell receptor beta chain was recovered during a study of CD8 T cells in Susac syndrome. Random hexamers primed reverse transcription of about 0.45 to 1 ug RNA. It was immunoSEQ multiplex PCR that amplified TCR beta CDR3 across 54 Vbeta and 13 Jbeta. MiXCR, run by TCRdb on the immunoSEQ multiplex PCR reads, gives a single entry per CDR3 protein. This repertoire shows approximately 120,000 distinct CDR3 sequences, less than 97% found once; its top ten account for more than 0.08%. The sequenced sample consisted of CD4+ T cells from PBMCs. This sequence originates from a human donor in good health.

Here the CDR3 reads CASSLGGGTAGQPQHF. DNA for the CDR3: TGTGCCAGCAGCTTAGGTGGGGGAACAGCAGGGCAGCCCCAGCATTTT. The rearrangement joins TRBV7-9 to TRBJ1-5; maybe TRBD1 (5 bases). V lost 1 base, J lost 7 bases, and 17 bases lay in between. Germline V gene lookup returns CDR1 SEHNR and CDR2 FQNEAQ (reference sequence). The CDR3 has 16 amino acids.